These 10 T cell receptor beta chains share one sample of origin, sequenced in a study of T cell changes during pregnancy in multiple sclerosis. TCRdb keeps only in-frame clones here, not all; method: immunoSEQ multiplex PCR. This sample has 100,000 or so clones, with roughly nine tenths found just once. The sample consisted of peripheral blood, taken in the second trimester of pregnancy. These receptors all come from a female donor with multiple sclerosis, enrolled in a pregnancy study.

The rearrangement joins TRBV4-1 to TRBJ1-1; D is unresolved. The V gene's germline CDR1 is MGHRA and CDR2 YSYEKL. V lost 0 bases and J lost 1, with 9 bases in between. The CDR3 has 15 residues. The CDR3 bases are TGCGCCAGCAGCCAAGATCATAACAGGAACACTGAAGCTTTCTTT. It specifies CASSQDHNRNTEAFF.

V usage is TRBV4-1 and J usage is TRBJ1-1; TRBD1 might be the D (6 bases). The CDR3 loop spans 17 amino acids. Germline values: CDR1 MGHRA, CDR2 YSYEKL. With 1 base removed from V and 0 bases from J, the gap between germline ends came to 15 bases. The CDR3, as DNA: TGCGCCAGCAGCCAAGGTATAGGGCAGGGGATGAACACTGAAGCTTTCTTT. It codes for CASSQGIGQGMNTEAFF.

In this sample, this clone turned up once. V gene TRBV5-1 combines with J gene TRBJ2-2, with D maybe TRBD2 (5 bases). This CDR3 contains 17 residues. Trimming took 0 bases from V and 0 from J, leaving 12 bases between them. CDR1 is SGHRS and CDR2 is YFSETQ in the germline V gene. CDR3 bases: TGCGCCAGCAGCTTGGGGGCGGGCCCTACGAACACCGGGGAGCTGTTTTTT. This sequence encodes CASSLGAGPTNTGELFF.

The J gene is TRBJ2-1, the V gene TRBV7-9; 15 bases match TRBD2. The CDR3 runs 19 residues. V shed 5 bases, J shed 0 bases, and the junction held 8 bases outside the gene matches. Germline CDR1 is SEHNR and CDR2 is FQNEAQ (reference sequence). The CDR3 DNA reads as TGTGCCAGCAGCCATATCTGGACTAGCGGGAGGGCCTCCTACAATGAGCAGTTCTTC. Amino acids: CASSHIWTSGRASYNEQFF.

The chain is built from TRBV7-8 and TRBJ1-4, with no clear D. Looked up from germline, CDR1 is SGHVS and CDR2 is FQNEAQ. Trimming took 5 bases from V and 5 from J, leaving 12 bases between them. The CDR3 length is 14 residues. This CDR3 reads CASSLRRGNEKLFF. DNA for the CDR3: TGTGCCAGCAGCCTGCGCCGGGGAAATGAAAAACTGTTTTTT.

In regard to this clone: An end of the junction differs from the germline gene, which may be a read error. This chain uses TRBV19 with TRBJ2-2; D is possibly TRBD1 (6 bases). Per germline, CDR1 LNHDA and CDR2 SQIVND (reference sequence). CDR3 length: 16 amino acids. In DNA form, the CDR3 reads TGTGCCAGTAGTCTAGACATCCCTCAGGGGTCCGGGGAGCTGTTTTTT. It specifies CASSLDIPQGSGELFF.

V is TRBV7-3 and J is TRBJ2-1; tentative D call: TRBD2 (6 bases). V was clipped by 5 bases and J by 9 bases, with 20 bases between them. Germline V lookup: CDR1 SGHTA, CDR2 FQGTGA. There are 15 residues in the CDR3. This chain's CDR3 is CASSPHRDSSTEQFF. The CDR3 DNA follows: TGTGCCAGCAGCCCCCACCGGGACTCTTCCACTGAGCAGTTCTTC.

CDR3 residues: CAISEAGVSGYTF. The DNA for the CDR3 is TGTGCCATCAGTGAGGCGGGTGTGTCTGGCTACACCTTC. The rearrangement joins TRBV10-3 to TRBJ1-2; the D is unclear. CDR3 length: 13 amino acids. Trimming removed 2 bases at V and 7 bases at J, with 11 bases between. Germline V gene sequence: CDR1 ENHRY, CDR2 SYGVKD.

A single count supports this clone. The chain recombines TRBV2 with TRBJ2-1; no clear D. V was clipped by 5 bases and J by 12 bases, with 14 bases between them. Germline-derived CDR1 and CDR2 are SNHLY and FYNNEI. The CDR3 contains 12 residues. The CDR3 spells CASSPDNHGQFF. CDR3 in DNA: TGTGCCAGCAGTCCAGACAACCATGGGCAGTTCTTC.

The rearrangement uses TRBV18 and TRBJ2-1; the match to TRBD2 covers 9 bases. Germline lookup yields CDR1 KGHSH and CDR2 LQKENI. This CDR3 spans 14 amino acids. With 3 bases clipped from V and 4 bases from J, the junction kept 1 base outside the gene matches. Here the CDR3 reads CASSPLAGYNEQFF. The CDR3 DNA follows: TGTGCCAGCTCACCGCTAGCGGGGTACAATGAGCAGTTCTTC.